These 16 T cell receptor beta chains originate from one sample sequenced in a study of blood T cell repertoires in COVID-19. Repertoires were generated with immunoSEQ multiplex PCR, while TCRdb's copy carries only in-frame clones and drops some. The sample consists of 350,000 to 450,000 clones, around 85% of them appearing once. The sequencing input was peripheral blood. The receptor source for this set is a woman aged 18-29 years with acute or convalescent COVID-19.

The chain recombines TRBV3-1 (or the pseudogene TRBV3-2) with TRBJ2-3; the D gene is possibly TRBD2 (5 bases). Germline CDR1 reads LGHDT; CDR2 reads YNNKEL (reference sequence). The CDR3 contains 14 residues. V gave up 4 bases and J gave up 2 bases, with 10 bases separating them. Here the CDR3 DNA reads TGTGCCAGCAGCCCTCTGACTAACACAGATACGCAGTATTTT. It translates to CASSPLTNTDTQYF.

The rearrangement links TRBV9 to TRBJ1-3; 7 nucleotides agree with TRBD1. The CDR3 has 17 residues. Trimming removed 0 bases from V and 0 bases from J; junction bases left unmatched: 6. Germline lookup yields CDR1 SGDLS and CDR2 YYNGEE. The CDR3 DNA reads TGTGCCAGCAGCGTAGTATCAGGGGGAAGCTCTGGAAACACCATATATTTT. It encodes CASSVVSGGSSGNTIYF.

The chain's CDR3 is CASSLGDRLFSGNTIYF. CDR3 coding DNA: TGTGCCAGCAGCTTAGGCGACAGGCTGTTCTCTGGAAACACCATATATTTT. The chain links TRBV11-2 to TRBJ1-3; the D gene is possibly TRBD1 (6 bases). With 1 base removed from V and 0 bases from J, the gap between germline ends came to 13 bases. CDR3 length: 17 residues. Per germline, CDR1 SGHAT and CDR2 FQNNGV. Supplemented by reference TRBV11-2 and TRBJ1-3, the full variable domain reads EAGVAQSPRYKIIEKRQSVAFWCNPISGHATLYWYQQILGQGPKLLIQFQNNGVVDDSQLPKDRFSAERLKGVDSTLKIQPAKLEDSAVYLCASSLGDRLFSGNTIYFGEGSWLTVV.

The chain carries TRBV11-1 and TRBJ2-3; no clear D. There are 14 residues in the CDR3. Trimming left V 2 bases short and J 2 bases short, with 8 bases between. Germline V gene data show CDR1 as SGHAT and CDR2 as FQDESV (reference sequence). Here the CDR3 DNA reads TGTGCCAGCAGCTTAACTAAGTCCACAGATACGCAGTATTTT. It specifies CASSLTKSTDTQYF.

The rearrangement links TRBV10-3 to TRBJ2-2; TRBD1 might be the D (6 bases). Germline V gene sequence: CDR1 ENHRY, CDR2 SYGVKD. The CDR3 loop spans 16 amino acids. The ends were cut back, 7 bases at V and 3 bases at J, with 18 bases in the middle. CDR3 in DNA: TGTGCCATCACCAGGGGCGCGATGGGGGACACCGGGGAGCTGTTTTTT. Translated, it gives CAITRGAMGDTGELFF.

This clone showed up just once. This chain links TRBV30 with TRBJ1-1; TRBD1 is a possible D gene (6 bases). V was shortened by 0 bases and J by 3 bases, with 11 bases between the two germline ends. The CDR3 runs to 14 residues. Germline values: CDR1 GTSNPN, CDR2 SVGIG (reference sequence). The CDR3 nucleotides read TGTGCCTGGAGTGTAGACAGGCACTACACTGAAGCTTTCTTT. The encoded protein is CAWSVDRHYTEAFF.

This chain uses TRBV5-6 with TRBJ1-6; the D gene is possibly TRBD1 (6 bases). Trimming pared 0 bases from V and 7 bases from J, leaving 11 bases between. The CDR3 totals 15 residues. Germline CDR1 and CDR2: SGHDT and YYEEEE. The CDR3 DNA is TGTGCCAGCAGCTTGGTGGGACAAGTAAATTCACCCCTCCACTTT. Amino acid sequence: CASSLVGQVNSPLHF.

The chain is built from TRBV7-9 and TRBJ2-7; D unclear. Germline V CDR1 and CDR2: SEHNR, FQNEAQ (reference sequence). Trimming took 2 bases from V and 4 from J, leaving 6 bases between them. CDR3 length: 12 residues. CDR3 nucleotide sequence: TGTGCCAGCAGCTTAACACAATACGAGCAGTACTTC. As protein: CASSLTQYEQYF.

This chain uses TRBV4-2 with TRBJ1-1; TRBD1 matches at 7 bases. After removal of 0 bases from V and 5 bases from J, the junction contained 6 bases not matched to a gene. The CDR3 covers 15 residues. Germline V gene sequence: CDR1 LGHNA, CDR2 YNFKEQ. CDR3 in amino acids: CASSQDPPGGTEAFF. CDR3 DNA sequence: TGTGCCAGCAGCCAAGATCCTCCAGGGGGGACTGAAGCTTTCTTT.

The gene calls are TRBV28 and TRBJ2-7, with D perhaps matching TRBD1 (5 bases). The germline V and J ends were trimmed by 2 bases and 3 bases, with 11 bases remaining between them. From germline, CDR1 is MDHEN and CDR2 SYDVKM. This CDR3 has 14 residues. In nucleotides, the CDR3 is TGTGCCAGCAGTTTAGGGCAGGGAATCTACGAGCAGTACTTC. Protein: CASSLGQGIYEQYF.

The J gene is TRBJ2-7, the V gene TRBV27; no firm D call. The CDR3 is made up of 12 amino acids. Deletions cut 6 bases from V and 2 bases from J, with 8 bases between. Germline loops: CDR1 MNHEY, CDR2 SMNVEV (reference sequence). CDR3 nucleotide sequence: TGTGCCAGCAGGCAGTTGCCCTACGAGCAGTACTTC. Translation gives CASRQLPYEQYF.

This rearrangement joins TRBV28 to TRBJ2-3; D is undetermined. This CDR3 is built from 16 residues. Germline values: CDR1 MDHEN, CDR2 SYDVKM. Trimming shortened V by 1 base and J by 2 bases, and 13 bases separated the two germline ends. In nucleotides, the CDR3 is TGTGCCAGCAGTTTATCACAGCCCCAAGCCACAGATACGCAGTATTTT. This encodes CASSLSQPQATDTQYF.

The rearrangement links TRBV2 to TRBJ1-1, with D perhaps TRBD1 (6 bases). The ends were cut back, 8 bases at V and 4 bases at J, with 17 bases in the middle. The CDR3 extends over 14 amino acids. CDR1 is SNHLY and CDR2 is FYNNEI in the germline V gene. CDR3 residues: CASRSEGGGTEAFF. DNA of the CDR3: TGTGCCAGCCGTTCGGAAGGGGGGGGCACTGAAGCTTTCTTT.

This chain uses TRBV27 with TRBJ1-5; tentative D call: TRBD1 (5 bases). Germline V gene sequence: CDR1 MNHEY, CDR2 SMNVEV (reference sequence). The CDR3 runs to 16 residues. V gave up 6 bases and J gave up 0 bases, with 15 bases separating them. CDR3 sequence reads: CASRPDSPYSNQPQHF. The CDR3 DNA is TGTGCCAGCAGACCCGACAGCCCCTATAGCAATCAGCCCCAGCATTTT.

V and J are TRBV28 and TRBJ1-6; 7 bases are shared with TRBD1. This CDR3 has 15 amino acids. V gave up 4 bases and J gave up 10 bases; unmatched junction bases: 10. CDR1 and CDR2 from the germline V gene are MDHEN and SYDVKM. CDR3 coding DNA: TGTGCCAGCAGTTCATGGGACAGACAATTGTCACCCCTCCACTTT. It yields the protein CASSSWDRQLSPLHF.

The chain links TRBV6-5 to TRBJ1-2; 7 bases are a match to TRBD1. This CDR3 is built from 13 residues. V shed 6 bases and J 2 bases; nucleotides not matched to a gene: 3. The V gene's germline CDR1 is MNHEY and CDR2 SVGAGI. The CDR3 coding sequence is TGTGCCAGCAGACGACAGGGAAACTATGGCTACACCTTC. Its translation is CASRRQGNYGYTF.